Following are 12 T cell receptor beta chains from one sample sequenced in a study of Graves' ophthalmopathy and Graves' hyperthyroidism. Amplification targeted the TCR beta CDR3 regions, with RNA transcripts as the source material. HTBI-primed RT-PCR formed the first round, and a multiplex PCR formed the second. TCRdb fed the multiplex PCR reads into MiXCR, producing one record per CDR3 protein. The profile shows 150,000 to 200,000 distinct CDR3 sequences, around two fifths of them singletons. Input material: peripheral blood. The receptors derive from a young man with Graves' ophthalmopathy.

The rearrangement links TRBV6-2 or TRBV6-3 to TRBJ1-2, with TRBD1 matching over 7 bases. From germline, CDR1 is MNHEY and CDR2 SVGEGT. This CDR3 is built from 14 residues. J gave up 8 bases and V 2 bases, and 8 bases lay outside the gene matches. CDR3 sequence (DNA): TGTGCCAGCAGTTACGCGGAGGGGGCCGGGGGCTACACCTTC. It translates to CASSYAEGAGGYTF.

This clonotype has only a few counts. The CDR3 DNA reads TGCAGTGCTAGTCCCCGGGAGGACGAGCAGTACTTC. Its protein is CSASPREDEQYF. The chain joins TRBV20-1 to TRBJ2-7, with 7 bases that match TRBD2. Germline assignment: CDR1 DFQATT and CDR2 SNEGSKA (reference sequence). V dropped 3 bases and J dropped 5; count of bases not matched to a gene: 4. CDR3 length equals 12 residues.

This clonotype has just a few counts. J is TRBJ1-1 and V is TRBV6-2 or TRBV6-3; D not resolved. Trimming took 5 bases from V and 1 from J, leaving 11 bases between them. Germline CDR1 reads MNHEY; CDR2 reads SVGEGT. This CDR3 contains 14 residues. The CDR3 sequence: CASSRTQENTEAFF. For the CDR3, the DNA is TGTGCCAGCAGTCGGACCCAAGAGAACACTGAAGCTTTCTTT.

At least ten counts were recorded for this clonotype. J is TRBJ2-7 and V is TRBV28; 7 bases match TRBD2. Germline values: CDR1 MDHEN, CDR2 SYDVKM. The J segment lost 3 bases and the V segment lost 5 bases, leaving 4 bases of the junction unmatched. The length of the CDR3 is 13 residues. The CDR3 sequence: CASSPVAGYEQYF. The CDR3 DNA is TGTGCCAGCAGTCCAGTAGCGGGCTACGAGCAGTACTTC. The full variable domain, in which reference TRBV28 and TRBJ2-7 provide the parts outside the CDR3, is DVKVTQSSRYLVKRTGEKVFLECVQDMDHENMFWYRQDPGLGLRLIYFSYDVKMKEKGDIPEGYSVSREKKERFSLILESASTNQTSMYLCASSPVAGYEQYFGPGTRLTVT.

The chain joins TRBV29-1 to TRBJ1-1; no clear D. This CDR3 region has 12 residues. Germline V gene data show CDR1 as SQVTM and CDR2 as ANQGSEA. V lost 3 bases and J 4 bases, leaving 9 bases between the germline ends. This chain's CDR3 is CSVEATPTEAFF. The CDR3 DNA is TGCAGCGTTGAGGCGACACCCACTGAAGCTTTCTTT.

This clonotype was detected many times. The rearrangement uses TRBV30 and TRBJ2-7; either TRBD1 or TRBD2 may fit D (6 bases each). The V end lost 0 bases, the J end lost 2 bases, and 11 bases lay between the germline ends. The CDR3 loop spans 14 amino acids. Germline V gene data show CDR1 as GTSNPN and CDR2 as SVGIG (reference sequence). The CDR3, as DNA: TGTGCCTGGAGTGTAGGGGGGAGCACCTACGAGCAGTACTTC. The encoded protein is CAWSVGGSTYEQYF.

This clonotype has a count of ten or more. This chain's CDR3 is CASSQASPGELFF. CDR3 bases: TGTGCCAGCAGCCAAGCTAGCCCCGGGGAGCTGTTTTTT. The chain uses TRBV3-1 and TRBJ2-2; D may be TRBD2 (5 bases). Germline V gene lookup returns CDR1 LGHDT and CDR2 YNNKEL (reference sequence). The V end lost 1 base, the J end lost 6 bases, and 6 bases lay between the germline ends. The CDR3 has 13 amino acids.

Here the CDR3 DNA reads TGTGCCAGCGGTAGTGCCCAGGAGGGAGGGCAAGAGACCCAGTACTTC. Translated: CASGSAQEGGQETQYF. The chain recombines TRBV7-2 with TRBJ2-5; 7 nucleotides align to TRBD2. V gave up 8 bases and J gave up 2 bases; unmatched junction bases: 14. Germline loops: CDR1 SGHTA, CDR2 FQGNSA. The CDR3 is 16 residues long.

This clonotype was detected only a few times. The chain joins TRBV6-2 or TRBV6-3 to TRBJ2-7; D gene unclear. The CDR3 totals 16 residues. Per germline, CDR1 MNHEY and CDR2 SVGEGT. V lost 4 bases and J lost 6, with 22 bases in between. The CDR3 is CASSSADGPAYCEQYF. Written as DNA, the CDR3 is TGTGCCAGCAGTTCCGCCGACGGACCCGCATACTGCGAGCAGTACTTC.

The chain combines TRBV28 with TRBJ1-2; D is unclear. Germline V gene data show CDR1 as MDHEN and CDR2 as SYDVKM. The V end was cut by 5 bases, the J end by 4 bases, with 14 bases between. The CDR3 extends over 14 amino acids. The CDR3 reads CASSPNTRGYGYTF. The CDR3 DNA is TGTGCCAGCAGTCCCAATACCAGAGGCTATGGCTACACCTTC.

This chain joins TRBV27 and TRBJ1-1, with D possibly being TRBD1 (5 bases). Germline V gene lookup returns CDR1 MNHEY and CDR2 SMNVEV (reference sequence). This CDR3 contains 12 residues. CDR3 residues: CAVGTGNTEAFF. The DNA for the CDR3 is TGTGCGGTGGGGACGGGGAACACTGAAGCTTTCTTT.

Many counts were recorded for this clonotype. V gene TRBV30 combines with J gene TRBJ2-5; 7 nucleotides match TRBD2. Losses at the gene ends were 2 bases for V and 2 bases for J; bases not matched to a gene: 8. Per the germline V gene, CDR1 is GTSNPN and CDR2 is SVGIG (reference sequence). CDR3 length: 15 residues. As DNA, the CDR3 is TGTGCCTGGAGTAAGGGAGGGGCCGCGCAAGAGACCCAGTACTTC. It yields the protein CAWSKGGAAQETQYF.